The clone carrying this T cell receptor (beta chain) occurred many times. Its antigen is still unknown. Ophthalmopathy in the patients scored at least 3 on Clinical Activity Score and at least 4 on NOSPECS grade, lasting under 3 months. This sample holds PBMCs from about 9.3 ml fresh peripheral blood. Per germline, CDR1 SNHLY and CDR2 FYNNEI. The CDR3 length is 14 residues. Trimming removed 1 base at V and 3 bases at J, with 10 bases between. The data were taken from a study of T cells in Graves' hyperthyroidism and ophthalmopathy. Study-wide points: The majority of expanded thyroid clonotypes above 0.001 also appeared in blood. From stable hyperthyroidism, ophthalmopathy was set apart by a 13 V-J model.

Amplification of TCR beta CDR3 regions was performed using RNA transcripts as template. Carried out on the TCR CDR3, a first-round RT-PCR used the HTBI primer set. TCRdb reanalysed the multiplex PCR reads using MiXCR and keeps one entry per CDR3 protein. There are hundreds of thousands of distinct CDR3 sequences in the sample; about 20% occur only once, and approximately 30% lies in the top ten. Material for sequencing was blood. The rearrangement links TRBV2 to TRBJ2-7; possibly TRBD1 or TRBD2 for D (6 bases each). This clonotype was obtained from a man aged 25 to 40 with Graves' ophthalmopathy. In DNA form, the CDR3 reads TGTGCCAGCAGTGAAGTGGGGGGCGACTACGAGCAGTACTTC. Translation: CASSEVGGDYEQYF.